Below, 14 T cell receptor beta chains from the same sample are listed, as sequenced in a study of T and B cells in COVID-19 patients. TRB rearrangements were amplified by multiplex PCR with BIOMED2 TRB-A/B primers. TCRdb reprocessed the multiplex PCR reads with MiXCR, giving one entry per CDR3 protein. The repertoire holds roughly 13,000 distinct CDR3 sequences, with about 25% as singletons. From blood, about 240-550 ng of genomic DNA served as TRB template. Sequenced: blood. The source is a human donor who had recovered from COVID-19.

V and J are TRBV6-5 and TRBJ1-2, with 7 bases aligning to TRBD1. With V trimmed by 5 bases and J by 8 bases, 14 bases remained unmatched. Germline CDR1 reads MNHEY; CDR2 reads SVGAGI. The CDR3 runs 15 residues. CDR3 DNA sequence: TGTGCCAGCAGTGAATCAGGGACAGTCACCCACGGCTACACCTTC. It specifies CASSESGTVTHGYTF.

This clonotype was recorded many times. Here the CDR3 DNA reads TGTGCCAGCAGCCCTGGGGACTTAGGGGGGGAGCAGTACTTC. Translation: CASSPGDLGGEQYF. The chain carries TRBV12-3 or TRBV12-4 and TRBJ2-7, with D perhaps matching TRBD1 or TRBD2 (6 bases each). Trimming left V 6 bases short and J 7 bases short, with 19 bases between. The CDR3 runs to 14 residues.

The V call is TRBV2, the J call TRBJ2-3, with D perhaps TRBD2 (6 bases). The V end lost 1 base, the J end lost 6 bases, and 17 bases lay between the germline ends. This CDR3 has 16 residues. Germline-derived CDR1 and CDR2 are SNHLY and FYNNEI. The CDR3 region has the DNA TGTGCCAGCAGTGAAGTTCGTCAAGGAGGGTGGGATACGCAGTATTTT. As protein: CASSEVRQGGWDTQYF.

The CDR3 nucleotides are TGCAGTGCTGCAAATATACAGGGGAGATGGCAAGAGACCCAGTACTTC. It yields the protein CSAANIQGRWQETQYF. The chain links TRBV20-1 to TRBJ2-5, with TRBD1 matching 7 bases. Germline-derived CDR1 and CDR2 are DFQATT and SNEGSKA (reference sequence). This CDR3 contains 16 residues. Trimming removed 5 bases from V and 2 bases from J; junction bases left unmatched: 14.

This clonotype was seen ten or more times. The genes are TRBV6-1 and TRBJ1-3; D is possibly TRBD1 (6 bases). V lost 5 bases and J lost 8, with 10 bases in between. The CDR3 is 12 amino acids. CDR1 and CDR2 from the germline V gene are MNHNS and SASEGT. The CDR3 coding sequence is TGTGCCAGCAGTCCACAGGGCTACACCATATATTTT. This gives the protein CASSPQGYTIYF.

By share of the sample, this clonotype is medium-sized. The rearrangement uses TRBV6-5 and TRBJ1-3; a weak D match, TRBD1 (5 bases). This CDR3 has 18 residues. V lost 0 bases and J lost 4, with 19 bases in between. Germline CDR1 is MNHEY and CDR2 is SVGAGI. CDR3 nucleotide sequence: TGTGCCAGCAGTTACTCCGGAAATGGGGCAGGGAGGGGAAACACCATATATTTT. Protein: CASSYSGNGAGRGNTIYF.

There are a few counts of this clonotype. Here the CDR3 reads CASSPGLARETQYF. In DNA, the CDR3 is TGTGCCAGCAGCCCGGGACTAGCGAGGGAGACCCAGTACTTC. The J gene is TRBJ2-5, the V gene TRBV14; 10 positions match TRBD2. J gave up 5 bases and V 4 bases, and 4 bases lay outside the gene matches. This CDR3 has 14 residues. The germline V gene encodes CDR1 SGHDN and CDR2 FVKESK.

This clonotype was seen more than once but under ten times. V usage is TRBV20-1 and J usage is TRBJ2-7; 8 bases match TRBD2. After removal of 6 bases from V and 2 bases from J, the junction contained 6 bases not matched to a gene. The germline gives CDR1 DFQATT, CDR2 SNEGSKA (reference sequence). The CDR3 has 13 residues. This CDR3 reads CSAGTSGTYEQYF. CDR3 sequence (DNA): TGCAGTGCAGGCACTAGCGGTACCTACGAGCAGTACTTC.

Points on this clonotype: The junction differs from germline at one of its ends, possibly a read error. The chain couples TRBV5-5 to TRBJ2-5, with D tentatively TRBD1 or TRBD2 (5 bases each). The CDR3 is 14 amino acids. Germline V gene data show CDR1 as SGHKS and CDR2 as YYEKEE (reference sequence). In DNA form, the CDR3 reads TGCGCCAGCAGCTTGGGACCTAGAGGGGAGACCCAGTACTTC. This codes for CASSLGPRGETQYF.

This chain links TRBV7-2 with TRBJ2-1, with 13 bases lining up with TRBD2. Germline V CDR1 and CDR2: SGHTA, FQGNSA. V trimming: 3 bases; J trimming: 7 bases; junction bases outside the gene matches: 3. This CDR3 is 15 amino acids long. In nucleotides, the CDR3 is TGTGCCAGCAGCTTGTTGGGACTAGCGGGAAATGAGCAGTTCTTC. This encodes CASSLLGLAGNEQFF.

The CDR3, as DNA: TGTGCCAGCAGCTCCCATTATGCGGGGGGCTACGAGCAGTACTTC. Residues: CASSSHYAGGYEQYF. This sequence joins TRBV7-9 and TRBJ2-7, with TRBD2 identical over 8 bases. V trimming: 4 bases; J trimming: 3 bases; junction bases outside the gene matches: 8. Per germline, CDR1 SEHNR and CDR2 FQNEAQ (reference sequence). This CDR3 has 15 residues.

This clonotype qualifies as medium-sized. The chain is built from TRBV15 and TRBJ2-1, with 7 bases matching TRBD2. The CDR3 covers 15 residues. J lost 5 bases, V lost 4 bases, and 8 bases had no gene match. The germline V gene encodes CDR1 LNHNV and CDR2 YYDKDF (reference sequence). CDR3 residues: CATSTRRDYHNEQFF. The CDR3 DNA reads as TGTGCCACCAGCACCAGGAGGGACTACCACAATGAGCAGTTCTTC.

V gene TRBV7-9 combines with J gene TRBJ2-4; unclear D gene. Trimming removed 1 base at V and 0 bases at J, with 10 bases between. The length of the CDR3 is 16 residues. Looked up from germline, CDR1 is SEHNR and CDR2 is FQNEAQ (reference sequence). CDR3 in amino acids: CASSLGDGEAKNIQYF. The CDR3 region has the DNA TGTGCCAGCAGCTTAGGTGACGGAGAAGCCAAAAACATTCAGTACTTC.

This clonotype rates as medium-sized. The CDR3 DNA follows: TGTGCCAGTAGTACTGGGGGGGCAGCGAACACTGAAGCTTTCTTT. This sequence encodes CASSTGGAANTEAFF. This chain uses TRBV19 with TRBJ1-1, with D possibly matching TRBD1 (6 bases). The CDR3 contains 15 residues. V was cut by 4 bases and J by 1 base, with 13 bases left in between. Germline lookup yields CDR1 LNHDA and CDR2 SQIVND (reference sequence).